The next 10 T cell receptor beta chains were all read from a single sample in a study of shared clonotypes between healthy human individuals. TCRdb's table, derived via immunoSEQ multiplex PCR, lists solely in-frame clones and lacks some. This table holds fewer than 400,000 clones, less than 85% found once. The material sequenced was memory CD4+ T cells sorted from blood. Documented subset: CD45RA-negative fraction. The receptors originated from a man aged 25-45 years in good health.

This clone was seen just once. V gene TRBV7-6 combines with J gene TRBJ1-5; a possible D gene is TRBD1 (6 bases). The V end lost 7 bases, the J end lost 6 bases, and 13 bases lay between the germline ends. There are 13 residues in the CDR3. Germline V lookup: CDR1 SGHVS, CDR2 FNYEAQ. CDR3 nucleotide sequence: TGTGCCAGCAAAGGGGGGGAAGGTCAGCCCCAGCATTTT. Encoded protein: CASKGGEGQPQHF.

The chain links TRBV11-2 to TRBJ1-4; the D is unclear. Germline V gives CDR1 SGHAT, CDR2 FQNNGV. The CDR3 is made up of 13 amino acids. Trimming removed 5 bases at V and 8 bases at J, with 12 bases between. CDR3: CASSRDTREKLFF. For the CDR3, the DNA is TGTGCCAGCAGCCGGGATACGAGAGAAAAACTGTTTTTT.

V usage is TRBV5-1 and J usage is TRBJ2-7; TRBD2 might be the D (6 bases). Trimming pared 4 bases from V and 0 bases from J, leaving 8 bases between. This CDR3 contains 13 residues. CDR1 and CDR2 from the germline V gene are SGHRS and YFSETQ. The CDR3 nucleotides read TGCGCCAGCAGCGCGACTAGCTCCTACGAGCAGTACTTC. This translates into CASSATSSYEQYF.

The chain couples TRBV5-8 to TRBJ1-4; 8 bases fit TRBD1. Germline V gene data show CDR1 as SGHTS and CDR2 as YDEGEE. The CDR3 runs to 17 residues. The V segment lost 4 bases and the J segment 5 bases; nucleotides outside the gene matches: 13. CDR3 DNA sequence: TGTGCCAGCAGCCCTAGACAGGGGCCCGCCGGGAATGAAAAACTGTTTTTT. Amino acid sequence: CASSPRQGPAGNEKLFF.

The chain joins TRBV7-2 to TRBJ1-3; D gene unclear. The germline gives CDR1 SGHTA, CDR2 FQGNSA. With 1 base removed from V and 0 bases from J, the gap between germline ends came to 13 bases. CDR3 length: 17 amino acids. The CDR3 nucleotides are TGTGCCAGCAGCTTAGTGGGTTCGGAATACTCTGGAAACACCATATATTTT. This encodes CASSLVGSEYSGNTIYF. Full variable domain (missing parts from reference TRBV7-2 and TRBJ1-3): GAGVSQSPSNKVTEKGKDVELRCDPISGHTALYWYRQSLGQGLEFLIYFQGNSAPDKSGLPSDRFSAERTGGSVSTLTIQRTQQEDSAVYLCASSLVGSEYSGNTIYFGEGSWLTVV.

The chain uses TRBV25-1 and TRBJ2-3; 8 bases agree with TRBD2. From germline, CDR1 is MGHDK and CDR2 SYGVNS. The CDR3 has 15 amino acids. V was pared by 4 bases and J by 2 bases, with 5 bases of the junction left unmatched. The CDR3 DNA reads as TGTGCCAGCAGTGTTACTAGCGGTGTCACAGATACGCAGTATTTT. Protein sequence: CASSVTSGVTDTQYF.

The rearrangement joins TRBV18 to TRBJ2-5; no firm D call. The CDR3 is 14 residues long. V lost 5 bases and J lost 0, with 10 bases in between. In germline, CDR1 is KGHSH, CDR2 LQKENI. This chain's CDR3 is CASSSTADQETQYF. The CDR3 DNA sequence: TGTGCCAGCTCATCAACAGCAGACCAAGAGACCCAGTACTTC. Combining the CDR3 with reference TRBV18 and TRBJ2-5 gives the whole variable domain NAGVMQNPRHLVRRRGQEARLRCSPMKGHSHVYWYRQLPEEGLKFMVYLQKENIIDESGMPKERFSAEFPKEGPSILRIQQVVRGDSAAYFCASSSTADQETQYFGPGTRLLVL.

The chain employs TRBV6-5 and TRBJ2-5; D is perhaps TRBD1 (6 bases). With 2 bases removed from V and 9 bases from J, the gap between germline ends came to 22 bases. Germline CDR1 is MNHEY and CDR2 is SVGAGI. This CDR3 is 16 amino acids long. DNA for the CDR3: TGTGCCAGCAGTTACGGTTCTCAGGGGAACGAGGGGCCCCAGTACTTC. It translates to CASSYGSQGNEGPQYF.

The chain combines TRBV5-1 with TRBJ2-1; weak D call: TRBD1 (7 bases). With 4 bases removed from V and 9 bases from J, the gap between germline ends came to 14 bases. CDR1 is SGHRS, CDR2 YFSETQ, per germline. This CDR3 spans 13 amino acids. The CDR3 protein is CASSQQGGTEQFF. As DNA, the CDR3 is TGCGCCAGCAGCCAGCAGGGGGGCACTGAGCAGTTCTTC. Together with reference TRBV5-1 and TRBJ2-1, the CDR3 gives the full variable domain: KAGVTQTPRYLIKTRGQQVTLSCSPISGHRSVSWYQQTPGQGLQFLFEYFSETQRNKGNFPGRFSGRQFSNSRSEMNVSTLELGDSALYLCASSQQGGTEQFFGPGTRLTVL.

This chain joins TRBV4-3 and TRBJ2-1; TRBD2 matches at 10 bases. The CDR3 covers 13 residues. J lost 12 bases, V lost 0 bases, and 2 bases had no gene match. CDR1 and CDR2 from the germline V gene are LGHNA and YSLEER. The CDR3 loop reads CASSQELAGVQFF. The CDR3 DNA reads as TGCGCCAGCAGCCAAGAGCTAGCGGGAGTGCAGTTCTTC.